What follows are 25 T cell receptor beta chains derived from one specimen sequenced in a study of blood T cell repertoires in COVID-19. The method was immunoSEQ multiplex PCR; TCRdb's version includes in-frame clones alone and lacks a portion of them. The sample holds 130,000 or so clones, 84% seen once. The specimen was peripheral blood. These receptors were collected from a man aged 55 to 70 with acute or convalescent COVID-19.

The chain joins TRBV5-1 to TRBJ2-2; unclear D gene. Germline V CDR1 and CDR2: SGHRS, YFSETQ. This CDR3 region has 14 residues. Between the trimmed V and J ends, which lost 2 bases and 6 bases, there was a span of 11 bases. CDR3 protein: CASSLPGSAGELFF. The CDR3, as DNA: TGCGCCAGCAGCTTACCCGGGTCAGCCGGGGAGCTGTTTTTT.

J is TRBJ2-2 and V is TRBV24-1, with 8 bases matching TRBD1. Germline V gene sequence: CDR1 KGHDR, CDR2 SFDVKD. V dropped 4 bases and J dropped 4; count of bases not matched to a gene: 7. The CDR3 runs 16 residues. CDR3 sequence (DNA): TGTGCCACCAGTGAAAACAGGGGGTGGGGCACCGGGGAGCTGTTTTTT. This codes for CATSENRGWGTGELFF.

This chain links TRBV7-3 with TRBJ2-6, with no clear D. The CDR3 consists of 15 residues. Germline lookup yields CDR1 SGHTA and CDR2 FQGTGA. Trimming took 3 bases from V and 2 from J, leaving 8 bases between them. CDR3 residues: CASSFFGTGANVLTF. In DNA form, the CDR3 reads TGTGCCAGCAGCTTTTTTGGCACTGGGGCCAACGTCCTGACTTTC.

The rearrangement joins TRBV12-3 or TRBV12-4 to TRBJ1-2; D call uncertain. This CDR3 contains 11 residues. V was pared by 4 bases and J by 6 bases, with 6 bases between. CDR3 residues: CASSSPDGYTF. The CDR3 DNA sequence: TGTGCCAGCAGTTCACCGGATGGCTACACCTTC.

The chain carries TRBV7-7 and TRBJ2-3; a possible D gene is TRBD2 (5 bases). Between the trimmed V and J ends, which lost 5 bases and 2 bases, there was a span of 14 bases. This CDR3 has 15 residues. The germline V gene encodes CDR1 SSHAT and CDR2 FNYEAQ (reference sequence). CDR3 nucleotides: TGTGCCAGCAGCCTCACGGGGTTAGTCACAGATACGCAGTATTTT. Its protein is CASSLTGLVTDTQYF.

This sequence joins TRBV19 and TRBJ2-7, with D perhaps TRBD1 (7 bases). V was cut by 4 bases and J by 6 bases, with 13 bases left in between. CDR1 is LNHDA, CDR2 SQIVND, per germline (reference sequence). The CDR3 covers 13 residues. This CDR3 reads CASSTPGGGEQYF. As DNA, the CDR3 is TGTGCCAGTAGTACCCCAGGGGGAGGCGAGCAGTACTTC.

V gene TRBV29-1 combines with J gene TRBJ2-5; 7 positions match TRBD2. The CDR3 is 17 amino acids. CDR1 is SQVTM and CDR2 is ANQGSEA in the germline V gene. V gave up 3 bases and J gave up 5 bases; unmatched junction bases: 18. The CDR3 nucleotides are TGCAGCGTTGATTCCGATGGGGCGGGGGTGATGGGGGAGACCCAGTACTTC. Protein: CSVDSDGAGVMGETQYF.

V gene TRBV30 combines with J gene TRBJ2-7; 7 bases match TRBD1. Germline V gives CDR1 GTSNPN, CDR2 SVGIG (reference sequence). The ends lost 2 bases at V and 1 base at J; junction bases unmatched: 2. The CDR3 has 13 residues. The CDR3 DNA follows: TGTGCCTGGAGTAAGGACAGGTCCTACGAGCAGTACTTC. Encoded protein: CAWSKDRSYEQYF.

V is TRBV12-3 or TRBV12-4 and J is TRBJ2-7; D is ambiguous. There are 13 residues in the CDR3. V lost 1 base and J lost 4, with 8 bases in between. The CDR3 here is CASSLGAEYEQYF. The DNA for the CDR3 is TGTGCCAGCAGTTTAGGGGCAGAGTACGAGCAGTACTTC.

This clone was seen a handful of times. This chain links TRBV6-5 with TRBJ1-6; D ambiguous. Trimming left V 2 bases short and J 8 bases short, with 13 bases between. This CDR3 comprises 15 residues. Germline-derived CDR1 and CDR2 are MNHEY and SVGAGI. CDR3 nucleotides: TGTGCCAGCAGTTACCTCGCCGGGGTTGATTCACCCCTCCACTTT. It encodes CASSYLAGVDSPLHF.

This clone was detected a few times. The genes are TRBV24-1 and TRBJ2-7; D not resolved. The germline CDR1 and CDR2 sequences are KGHDR and SFDVKD. Trimming took off 6 bases at V and 5 bases at J, with 13 bases between the two ends. The CDR3 has 13 residues. In DNA, the CDR3 is TGTGCCACCAGTAAGTCAGGTGGCAACGAGCAGTACTTC. Encoded protein: CATSKSGGNEQYF.

The rearrangement uses TRBV10-3 and TRBJ2-7; D might be TRBD2 (6 bases). CDR1 and CDR2 (germline): ENHRY, SYGVKD. The CDR3 consists of 15 residues. Deletions cut 4 bases from V and 1 base from J, with 14 bases between. The CDR3 DNA reads TGTGCCATCAGTGGGAGTAGCGGATTATCCTACGAGCAGTACTTC. As protein: CAISGSSGLSYEQYF.

The chain joins TRBV2 to TRBJ1-4, with 10 positions matching TRBD1. Losses at the gene ends were 3 bases for V and 5 bases for J; bases not matched to a gene: 0. The CDR3 runs 14 residues. The germline CDR1 and CDR2 sequences are SNHLY and FYNNEI. This CDR3 is CASSEGQGNEKLFF. As DNA, the CDR3 is TGTGCCAGCAGTGAGGGACAGGGGAATGAAAAACTGTTTTTT.

This chain joins TRBV9 and TRBJ1-1; D gene ambiguous. The V and J ends lost 0 bases and 4 bases respectively, with 10 bases between them. CDR1 and CDR2 from the germline V gene are SGDLS and YYNGEE. The CDR3 has 14 residues. The chain's CDR3 is CASSVDPVGTEAFF. The CDR3 DNA reads TGTGCCAGCAGCGTAGACCCGGTTGGCACTGAAGCTTTCTTT.

The chain uses TRBV6-1 and TRBJ2-3; 7 bases line up with TRBD2. V was clipped by 3 bases and J by 2 bases; unmatched bases: 5. The CDR3 runs to 15 residues. The V gene's germline CDR1 is MNHNS and CDR2 SASEGT. CDR3: CASSDHLAVTDTQYF. The CDR3 region has the DNA TGTGCCAGCAGTGACCACCTAGCGGTCACAGATACGCAGTATTTT.

This clone was seen once. V and J are TRBV25-1 and TRBJ1-6; D not certain. The germline gives CDR1 MGHDK, CDR2 SYGVNS. The germline V and J ends were trimmed by 6 bases and 13 bases, with 13 bases remaining between them. This CDR3 contains 12 residues. The CDR3 DNA reads TGTGCCAGCAGCGAGGACGAGGGTCCCCTCCACTTT. Amino acid sequence: CASSEDEGPLHF. Variable domain in full (rest from reference TRBV25-1 and TRBJ1-6): EADIYQTPRYLVIGTGKKITLECSQTMGHDKMYWYQQDPGMELHLIHYSYGVNSTEKGDLSSESTVSRIRTEHFPLTLESARPSHTSQYLCASSEDEGPLHFGNGTRLTVT.

This clone was seen a single time. In DNA, the CDR3 is TGTGCCAGCAGCCCTCGGGGACTAGCGAACACAGATACGCAGTATTTT. Its translation: CASSPRGLANTDTQYF. V usage is TRBV11-2 and J usage is TRBJ2-3; 10 nucleotides agree with TRBD2. In germline, CDR1 is SGHAT, CDR2 FQNNGV. The CDR3 spans 16 residues. V trimming: 5 bases; J trimming: 2 bases; junction bases outside the gene matches: 7.

The CDR3 reads CAITTGGLSMNTEAFF. CDR3 coding DNA: TGTGCCATCACTACAGGTGGCCTGAGTATGAACACTGAAGCTTTCTTT. J is TRBJ1-1 and V is TRBV10-3; TRBD1 is a possible D gene (5 bases). Germline V gives CDR1 ENHRY, CDR2 SYGVKD. This CDR3 contains 16 residues. The ends were cut back, 7 bases at V and 0 bases at J, with 18 bases in the middle.

The chain carries TRBV7-8 and TRBJ1-2; maybe TRBD1 (5 bases). Germline V CDR1 and CDR2: SGHVS, FQNEAQ. This CDR3 has 13 residues. Trimming removed 3 bases at V and 4 bases at J, with 9 bases between. The CDR3 spells CASSFPGRYGYTF. The DNA of the CDR3 is TGTGCCAGCAGCTTTCCAGGGCGCTATGGCTACACCTTC. Looking up the rest from reference TRBV7-8 and TRBJ1-2 gives the full variable domain: GAGVSQSPRYKVAKRGQDVALRCDPISGHVSLFWYQQALGQGPEFLTYFQNEAQLDKSGLPSDRFFAERPEGSVSTLKIQRTQQEDSAVYLCASSFPGRYGYTFGSGTRLTVV.

The genes are TRBV4-1 and TRBJ1-6; D uncertain. The germline CDR1 and CDR2 sequences are MGHRA and YSYEKL. Deletions cut 1 base from V and 4 bases from J, with 11 bases between. The CDR3 is 16 amino acids. CDR3 in amino acids: CASSQVADPYNSPLHF. The CDR3 DNA reads TGCGCCAGCAGCCAAGTAGCGGACCCTTATAATTCACCCCTCCACTTT.

V gene TRBV6-2 or TRBV6-3 combines with J gene TRBJ2-7; 8 bases match TRBD2. The V gene end was trimmed by 1 base and the J gene end by 5 bases; junction bases not matched to a gene: 7. CDR3 size: 15 residues. CDR1 MNHEY and CDR2 SVGEGT come from the germline V gene. In nucleotides, the CDR3 is TGTGCCAGCAGTTACTGGGGCGGGAGGTCCGACGAGCAGTACTTC. Its translation: CASSYWGGRSDEQYF.

The rearrangement links TRBV14 to TRBJ1-5, with D unresolved. Germline lookup yields CDR1 SGHDN and CDR2 FVKESK. There are 13 residues in the CDR3. V was shortened by 0 bases and J by 8 bases, with 8 bases between the two germline ends. As DNA, the CDR3 is TGTGCCAGCAGCCAAGAGTCTCGGGAGCCCCAGCATTTT. It encodes CASSQESREPQHF.

In the case of this clone: Other DNA sequences of this sample code for an identical CDR3. The V and J genes are TRBV5-1 and TRBJ2-7, with 7 bases identical to TRBD2. V was clipped by 0 bases and J by 0 bases; unmatched bases: 3. Germline V gives CDR1 SGHRS, CDR2 YFSETQ. The CDR3 sequence is 15 residues long. CDR3 in amino acids: CASSLGVAGSYEQYF. CDR3 DNA: TGCGCCAGCAGCTTGGGGGTAGCGGGCTCCTACGAGCAGTACTTC. Full variable domain (rest looked up from reference TRBV5-1 and TRBJ2-7): KAGVTQTPRYLIKTRGQQVTLSCSPISGHRSVSWYQQTPGQGLQFLFEYFSETQRNKGNFPGRFSGRQFSNSRSEMNVSTLELGDSALYLCASSLGVAGSYEQYFGPGTRLTVT.

The chain uses TRBV10-3 and TRBJ2-7, with a possible D match to TRBD1 (5 bases). This CDR3 spans 15 amino acids. V lost 0 bases and J 4 bases, leaving 13 bases between the germline ends. CDR1 and CDR2 (germline): ENHRY, SYGVKD. DNA of the CDR3: TGTGCCATCAGTGAGTCGCCAGGGAAAATTTACGAGCAGTACTTC. Translating it yields CAISESPGKIYEQYF.

The J gene is TRBJ1-5, the V gene TRBV21-1; the table assigns TRBD1, which was not confirmed against the DNA. TRBV21-1 is tagged as a pseudogene. There are 17 residues in the CDR3. The DNA for the CDR3 is TGTGCCAGCAGCCCTCGACAGGGGGAGATCAGCAATCAGCCCCAGCATTTT. It yields the protein CASSPRQGEISNQPQHF.